This T cell receptor (beta chain) was profiled in a study of early T cells in non-severe SARS-CoV-2 infection. Trimming at V came to 3 bases and at J to 4 bases, leaving 5 bases not matched to a gene. Germline V gives CDR1 MDHEN, CDR2 SYDVKM. This CDR3 has 15 amino acids. Each CDR3 protein gets one entry after TCRdb re-called the 5' RACE reads with MiXCR. The sample holds around 68,000 distinct CDR3 sequences, around 12% seen once. The sample was whole blood, taken at baseline. The V gene is TRBV28, the J gene TRBJ2-3; 9 nucleotides line up with TRBD1. This sequence originates from an adult who was a healthcare worker with PCR-confirmed SARS-CoV-2 infection or an uninfected control (not recorded which). CDR3: CASSFRDRDSDTQYF. CDR3 bases: TGTGCCAGCAGTTTCCGGGACAGGGATTCAGATACGCAGTATTTT.